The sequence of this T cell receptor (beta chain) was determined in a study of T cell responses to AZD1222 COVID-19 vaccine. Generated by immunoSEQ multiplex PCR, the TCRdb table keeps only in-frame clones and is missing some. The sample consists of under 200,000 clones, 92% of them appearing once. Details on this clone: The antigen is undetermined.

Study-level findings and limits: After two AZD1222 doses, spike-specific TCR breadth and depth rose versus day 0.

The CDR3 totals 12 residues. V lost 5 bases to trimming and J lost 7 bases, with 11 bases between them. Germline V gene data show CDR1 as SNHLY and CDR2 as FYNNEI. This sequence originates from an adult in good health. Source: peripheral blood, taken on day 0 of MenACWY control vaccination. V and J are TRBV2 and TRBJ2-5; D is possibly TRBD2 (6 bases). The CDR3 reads CASSMGTSTQYF. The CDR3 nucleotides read TGTGCCAGCAGTATGGGGACTTCGACCCAGTACTTC. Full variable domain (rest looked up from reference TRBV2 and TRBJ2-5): EPEVTQTPSHQVTQMGQEVILRCVPISNHLYFYWYRQILGQKVEFLVSFYNNEISEKSEIFDDQFSVERPDGSNFTLKIRSTKLEDSAMYFCASSMGTSTQYFGPGTRLLVL.